The sample holds one count of the clone carrying this T cell receptor beta chain. Repertoires were generated with immunoSEQ multiplex PCR, while TCRdb's copy carries only in-frame clones and drops some. The table includes 45,000 to 60,000 clones, more than 90% detected once. This record belongs to a study of T cell changes during pregnancy in multiple sclerosis. The V end was cut by 4 bases, the J end by 3 bases, with 7 bases between. Germline V gene lookup returns CDR1 MNHEY and CDR2 SMNVEV (reference sequence). The CDR3 sequence is 13 residues long. This specimen was CD8+ T cells from peripheral blood mononuclear cells, taken before pregnancy. The receptor was isolated from a female donor with multiple sclerosis, enrolled in a pregnancy study. The chain combines TRBV27 with TRBJ2-1; D may be TRBD1 (5 bases). The DNA for the CDR3 is TGTGCCAGCAGTTCAGACAGCTACAATGAGCAGTTCTTC. Its translation is CASSSDSYNEQFF.